Below, 22 T cell receptor beta chains from the same sample are listed, as sequenced in a study of T cells in Graves' hyperthyroidism and ophthalmopathy. Amplified TCR beta CDR3 regions derived from RNA transcripts. The TCR CDR3 was amplified in a first-round RT-PCR using the HTBI primer set. TCRdb re-called the multiplex PCR reads through MiXCR, storing one row per CDR3 protein. The data hold about 640,000 distinct CDR3 sequences, with around 21% observed a single time. Material: blood. These receptor sequences come from a man aged 25 to 40 with Graves' ophthalmopathy.

The chain joins TRBV7-9 to TRBJ2-7; 14 nucleotides line up with TRBD2. The CDR3 length is 14 residues. Germline V lookup: CDR1 SEHNR, CDR2 FQNEAQ (reference sequence). V lost 4 bases, J lost 9 bases, and 5 bases stayed unmatched. The CDR3 coding sequence is TGTGCCAGCAGCTCGGGACTAGCGGGAGATTCGCAGTACTTC. Its translation: CASSSGLAGDSQYF.

The V call is TRBV6-1, the J call TRBJ2-1; tentatively, D is TRBD1 (6 bases). Trimming left V 5 bases short and J 3 bases short, with 14 bases between. The CDR3 sequence is 15 residues long. Germline CDR1 reads MNHNS; CDR2 reads SASEGT. In nucleotides, the CDR3 is TGTGCCAGCAGTCAACAGGGTTTGGGCTACAATGAGCAGTTCTTC. Its translation: CASSQQGLGYNEQFF.

This clonotype was seen many times. This chain joins TRBV15 and TRBJ2-7; D may be TRBD1 or TRBD2 (5 bases each). Germline CDR1 is LNHNV and CDR2 is YYDKDF (reference sequence). The CDR3 consists of 12 residues. Trimming pared 4 bases from V and 5 bases from J, leaving 9 bases between. The CDR3 protein is CATSNRGDEQYF. The CDR3 nucleotides are TGTGCCACCAGCAACAGAGGGGACGAGCAGTACTTC.

V is TRBV27 and J is TRBJ1-5; D may be TRBD1 (5 bases). The V end lost 6 bases, the J end lost 5 bases, and 14 bases lay between the germline ends. This CDR3 has 14 residues. From germline, CDR1 is MNHEY and CDR2 SMNVEV (reference sequence). The CDR3 spells CASSRRGVDQPQHF. CDR3 coding DNA: TGTGCCAGCAGCCGCAGAGGGGTGGATCAGCCCCAGCATTTT.

The V gene is TRBV27, the J gene TRBJ1-6, with D unclear. V lost 6 bases and J 7 bases, leaving 10 bases between the germline ends. CDR3 length: 13 amino acids. Germline CDR1 reads MNHEY; CDR2 reads SMNVEV (reference sequence). CDR3 DNA: TGTGCCAGCAGACGGGTCCAAAATTCACCCCTCCACTTT. Protein product: CASRRVQNSPLHF.

There are many counts of this clonotype. The chain recombines TRBV28 with TRBJ1-2; no clear D. The V end lost 3 bases, the J end lost 3 bases, and 11 bases lay between the germline ends. Germline V gene sequence: CDR1 MDHEN, CDR2 SYDVKM. This CDR3 spans 14 amino acids. CDR3 coding DNA: TGTGCCAGCAGTTTTGCGGGCCGAGACTATGGCTACACCTTC. Protein: CASSFAGRDYGYTF.

V is TRBV30 and J is TRBJ2-4, with D possibly TRBD2 on 7 matching bases. Trimming pared 5 bases from V and 3 bases from J, leaving 11 bases between. The CDR3 is 13 residues long. Germline-derived CDR1 and CDR2 are GTSNPN and SVGIG (reference sequence). The CDR3 DNA follows: TGTGCCTGGGAGGGGGGGCTCAAAAACATTCAGTACTTC. Encoded protein: CAWEGGLKNIQYF.

As regards this clonotype: Given a much more abundant clone one base away, this may be a read error. The chain uses TRBV5-1 and TRBJ2-7; TRBD2 agrees at 11 bases. The CDR3 contains 14 residues. Germline V gives CDR1 SGHRS, CDR2 YFSETQ. After removal of 2 bases from V and 7 bases from J, the junction contained 5 bases not matched to a gene. The DNA of the CDR3 is TGCGCCAGCAGCTTTCGTAGCGGGAGGGATGAGCAGTACTTC. Its protein product is CASSFRSGRDEQYF.

The sample holds many counts of this clonotype. The chain combines TRBV5-1 with TRBJ1-1; 8 positions match TRBD1. The CDR3 length is 17 residues. J was trimmed by 2 bases and V by 1 base; bases with no gene match: 10. In germline, CDR1 is SGHRS, CDR2 YFSETQ. CDR3 amino acids: CASSLTRGQDSNTEAFF. DNA for the CDR3: TGCGCCAGCAGCTTGACTAGGGGACAGGACTCAAACACTGAAGCTTTCTTT.

This chain links TRBV6-1 with TRBJ1-4; 8 bases map to TRBD1. The trim removed 6 bases at V and 8 bases at J, leaving 8 bases unmatched. This CDR3 is built from 14 residues. Per germline, CDR1 MNHNS and CDR2 SASEGT. The CDR3 bases are TGTGCCAGCAGCCCCGGACAGGGTTGGGAAAAACTGTTTTTT. Its protein product is CASSPGQGWEKLFF.

The chain has TRBV6-1 and TRBJ1-5, with D hard to call. The CDR3 extends over 15 amino acids. Trimming left V 5 bases short and J 6 bases short, with 17 bases between. Germline CDR1 is MNHNS and CDR2 is SASEGT. DNA of the CDR3: TGTGCCAGCAGTCCGCTAGGTTTTGTGGTTCAGCCCCAGCATTTT. Its protein is CASSPLGFVVQPQHF.

The chain combines TRBV5-1 with TRBJ2-1, with 10 bases that match TRBD1. The V and J ends lost 4 bases and 8 bases, in that order; junction bases with no gene match: 9. Germline-derived CDR1 and CDR2 are SGHRS and YFSETQ. The CDR3 extends over 15 amino acids. For the CDR3, the DNA is TGCGCCAGCAGCGTATCCGGGACAGGGGTGGATGAGCAGTTCTTC. This codes for CASSVSGTGVDEQFF.

In this sample, this clonotype turned up many times. The gene calls are TRBV5-1 and TRBJ1-1, with TRBD1 matching 7 bases. V lost 0 bases to trimming and J lost 0 bases; unmatched junction nucleotides: 2. The CDR3 has 15 amino acids. CDR1 and CDR2 (germline): SGHRS, YFSETQ. CDR3 sequence reads: CASSLGDSMNTEAFF. DNA of the CDR3: TGCGCCAGCAGCTTGGGGGACAGCATGAACACTGAAGCTTTCTTT.

The chain recombines TRBV5-1 with TRBJ1-5; D ambiguous. Per germline, CDR1 SGHRS and CDR2 YFSETQ. The germline V and J ends were trimmed by 5 bases and 0 bases, with 6 bases remaining between them. The CDR3 totals 13 residues. CDR3 residues: CASRSGSNQPQHF. The DNA for the CDR3 is TGCGCCAGCAGGTCAGGTAGCAATCAGCCCCAGCATTTT.

The genes are TRBV20-1 and TRBJ2-7; D unresolved. The V gene lost 6 bases and the J gene lost 7 bases, with 19 bases spanning the gap. This CDR3 is 13 amino acids long. Germline V lookup: CDR1 DFQATT, CDR2 SNEGSKA (reference sequence). This chain's CDR3 is CSASPPPPPEQYF. As DNA, the CDR3 is TGCAGTGCCAGCCCCCCCCCCCCCCCGGAGCAGTACTTC.

The chain joins TRBV27 to TRBJ2-3, with a tentative D call TRBD2 (5 bases). Trimming took 7 bases from V and 0 from J, leaving 14 bases between them. Germline CDR1 MNHEY, CDR2 SMNVEV (reference sequence). The CDR3 runs to 15 residues. CDR3 loop: CASTPGPGSTDTQYF. CDR3 bases: TGTGCCAGCACCCCCGGCCCGGGGAGCACAGATACGCAGTATTTT.

This clonotype was counted at least ten times. The chain combines TRBV2 with TRBJ2-1; D may be TRBD2 (6 bases). The CDR3 is 14 amino acids. Trimming cost V 3 bases and J 5 bases, with 11 bases left between them. CDR1 SNHLY and CDR2 FYNNEI come from the germline V gene. The CDR3 loop reads CASSDLAGNNEQFF. In DNA form, the CDR3 reads TGTGCCAGCAGTGATTTGGCGGGAAACAATGAGCAGTTCTTC.

To note about this clonotype: A read error may explain this, as a much larger clone is one base away. V and J are TRBV5-1 and TRBJ1-1; D not certain. V was pared by 0 bases and J by 3 bases, with 9 bases between. This CDR3 region has 14 residues. Looked up from germline, CDR1 is SGHRS and CDR2 is YFSETQ. The CDR3 DNA is TGCGCCAGCAGCTTGGGTTCCCAGGACACTGAAGCTTTCTTT. Its protein product is CASSLGSQDTEAFF.

The table lists this clonotype with a count of one. This chain joins TRBV20-1 and TRBJ2-3; 8 positions agree with TRBD2. CDR3 size: 14 residues. Germline values: CDR1 DFQATT, CDR2 SNEGSKA (reference sequence). V shed 5 bases and J 4 bases; nucleotides not matched to a gene: 8. CDR3: CSAYLAGRADTQYF. For the CDR3, the DNA is TGCAGTGCTTATCTAGCGGGTAGAGCAGATACGCAGTATTTT.

This clonotype was seen ten or more times. The chain uses TRBV7-8 and TRBJ2-2, with no clear D. The CDR3 has 13 residues. Germline V CDR1 and CDR2: SGHVS, FQNEAQ. V dropped 1 base and J dropped 6 bases, with 6 bases sitting between them. The CDR3 is CASSLDLPGELFF. DNA for the CDR3: TGTGCCAGCAGCTTAGATTTGCCCGGGGAGCTGTTTTTT.

This chain uses TRBV24-1 with TRBJ2-1; TRBD2 might be the D (6 bases). This CDR3 spans 13 amino acids. CDR1 is KGHDR, CDR2 SFDVKD, per germline. V dropped 9 bases and J dropped 5 bases, with 13 bases sitting between them. CDR3 sequence (DNA): TGTGCCACCGGGACTCCGACCAACAATGAGCAGTTCTTC. This encodes CATGTPTNNEQFF.

The chain recombines TRBV28 with TRBJ2-5; TRBD2 is a possible D gene (5 bases). The length of the CDR3 is 15 residues. The V and J ends lost 5 bases and 5 bases respectively, with 18 bases between them. Per the germline V gene, CDR1 is MDHEN and CDR2 is SYDVKM. As DNA, the CDR3 is TGTGCCAGCAGTCCCACGGCGGGTGTGATTGAGACCCAGTACTTC. Its protein product is CASSPTAGVIETQYF.